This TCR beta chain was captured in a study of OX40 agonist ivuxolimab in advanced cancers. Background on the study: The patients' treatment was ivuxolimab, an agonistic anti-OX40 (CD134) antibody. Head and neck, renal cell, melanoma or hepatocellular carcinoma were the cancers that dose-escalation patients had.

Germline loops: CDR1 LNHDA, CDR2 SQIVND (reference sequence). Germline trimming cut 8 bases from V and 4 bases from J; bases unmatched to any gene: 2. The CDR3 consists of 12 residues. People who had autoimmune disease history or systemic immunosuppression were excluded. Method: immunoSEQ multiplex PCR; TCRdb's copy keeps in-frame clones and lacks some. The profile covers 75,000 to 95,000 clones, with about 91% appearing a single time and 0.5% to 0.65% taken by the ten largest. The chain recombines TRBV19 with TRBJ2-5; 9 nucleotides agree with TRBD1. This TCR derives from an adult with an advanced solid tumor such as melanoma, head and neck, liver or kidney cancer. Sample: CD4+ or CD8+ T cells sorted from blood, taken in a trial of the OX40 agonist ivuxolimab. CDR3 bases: TGTGCCAGTTCGGACAGGGGAGAGACCCAGTACTTC. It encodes CASSDRGETQYF.